This is a list of T cell receptor beta chains from one sample in a study of blood T cells in healthy people across ages. In TCRdb, the 5' RACE reads were re-called with MiXCR into one record per CDR3 protein. The sample holds 550,000 to 650,000 distinct CDR3 sequences, under 30% seen once. Sequenced input: blood. The receptors come from a woman of 80 years or more in good health. CDR3s leave out the opening cysteine and the closing phenylalanine or tryptophan. The order of the fields is V gene, J gene, CDR3 protein.

V gene: TRBV3-1; J gene: TRBJ1-2; CDR3 protein: ASSTRQGANYGYT
V gene: TRBV29-1; J gene: TRBJ1-4; CDR3 protein: SAVTGGSNEKLF
V gene: TRBV29-1; J gene: TRBJ2-1; CDR3 protein: SVESHRDNEQF
V gene: TRBV6-1; J gene: TRBJ2-7; CDR3 protein: ASSEGTSGSYEQY
V gene: TRBV5-1; J gene: TRBJ2-3; CDR3 protein: ASSLGRMHTDTQY
V gene: TRBV3-1; J gene: TRBJ2-1; CDR3 protein: ASSQGAGVNEQF
V gene: TRBV6-5; J gene: TRBJ2-2; CDR3 protein: ASSYGLAQTGELF
V gene: TRBV28; J gene: TRBJ2-1; CDR3 protein: ASSLLASSYNEQF
V gene: TRBV4-3; J gene: TRBJ1-2; CDR3 protein: ASSQVVKGSYGYT
V gene: TRBV19; J gene: TRBJ2-1; CDR3 protein: ASSQRGEQF
V gene: TRBV3-1; J gene: TRBJ2-7; CDR3 protein: VSNSGLAGVGEQY
V gene: TRBV30; J gene: TRBJ1-2; CDR3 protein: AWTPWGQENYGYT
V gene: TRBV4-3; J gene: TRBJ2-1; CDR3 protein: ASSQEPGGEQF
V gene: TRBV7-3; J gene: TRBJ2-5; CDR3 protein: ASSFRGGSETQY
V gene: TRBV7-9; J gene: TRBJ2-3; CDR3 protein: ASSPLGRSGDTQY
V gene: TRBV5-1; J gene: TRBJ2-7; CDR3 protein: ASSLETLSYEQY
V gene: TRBV27; J gene: TRBJ2-7; CDR3 protein: ASSFRRTYEQY
V gene: TRBV20-1; J gene: TRBJ2-1; CDR3 protein: SASDRDEQF
V gene: TRBV20-1; J gene: TRBJ2-2; CDR3 protein: SAKDYLDTGELF
V gene: TRBV20-1; J gene: TRBJ2-5; CDR3 protein: SARAGPETQY
V gene: TRBV20-1; J gene: TRBJ2-3; CDR3 protein: SARDQGGGGPVGADTQY
V gene: TRBV6-1; J gene: TRBJ2-6; CDR3 protein: ATLGGLRSSGANVLT
V gene: TRBV20-1; J gene: TRBJ2-7; CDR3 protein: SARISGAYEQY
V gene: TRBV30; J gene: TRBJ2-1; CDR3 protein: AWNLAGGSSSYNEQF
V gene: TRBV4-3; J gene: TRBJ2-1; CDR3 protein: ASSQDKGGPYNEQF
V gene: TRBV6-1; J gene: TRBJ1-6; CDR3 protein: ASTEVRINSPLH
V gene: TRBV3-1; J gene: TRBJ2-1; CDR3 protein: ASSQARAGGTNEQF
V gene: TRBV20-1; J gene: TRBJ2-5; CDR3 protein: NASDSGGALFQETQY